This T cell receptor (beta chain) was captured in a study of blood T cell repertoires in COVID-19. Study overall: Researchers got acute and convalescent COVID-19 samples from the United States, Italy and Spain. PBMCs, B-cell-depleted T cells, or T cells provided the cDNA or gDNA that made up the material.

This clone was recorded only once. The CDR3 loop spans 13 amino acids. Trimming cost V 4 bases and J 0 bases, with 9 bases left between them. The germline V gene encodes CDR1 SQVTM and CDR2 ANQGSEA. Original processing methods: By means of reference gene primer amplification, nucleated cell counts were estimated. TCRdb's copy holds only in-frame clones and misses some; the assay was immunoSEQ multiplex PCR. V and J calls and clone size are those listed in that table; D and trimming were worked out from the DNA. The sample has over 65,000 clones; over 80% are singletons. This sequence was found in a man older than 75 with active or convalescent COVID-19. This chain joins TRBV29-1 and TRBJ1-2; D is perhaps TRBD1 (6 bases). Sample: peripheral blood. The CDR3 sequence: CSVVDSSNYGYTF. The CDR3 bases are TGCAGCGTTGTGGACAGCTCTAACTATGGCTACACCTTC.